One T cell receptor (beta chain) is described in this entry. The template for TCR beta VDJ and CDR3 sequence profiling was genomic DNA. In TCRdb, the reads were re-called with MiXCR into one record per CDR3 protein. The sample records 150,000 to 200,000 distinct CDR3 sequences, around half being singletons. This entry is derived from a study of CD8+CD57+ T cells in acquired aplastic anemia. Study at large: Quantities of DNA derived from sorted CD4+ and CD8+ cells averaged approximately 3 ug.

Flow cytometry had shown expanded CD8+CD57+ cells in the patients chosen for sequencing. The sample was sorted CD4+, CD8+, or CD8+CD57+ T cells (not recorded which) from PBMCs. The TCR sequence derives from a human donor with aplastic anemia.

CDR3 sequence reads: CASSDGNSPLHF. CDR3 nucleotides: TGTGCCAGCAGTGATGGGAATTCACCCCTCCACTTT. The chain couples TRBV2 to TRBJ1-6, with D unclear. The CDR3 loop spans 12 amino acids. Deletions cut 3 bases from V and 7 bases from J, with 4 bases between. Germline loops: CDR1 SNHLY, CDR2 FYNNEI.